A selection of T cell receptor beta chains follows, all from one sample in a study of T cells after yellow fever vaccination. From the 5' RACE reads, TCRdb called clonotypes with MiXCR, one entry per CDR3 protein. The repertoire holds approximately 610,000 distinct CDR3 sequences, with 17% as singletons. Sample: PBMCs, taken around 5 days after the first yellow fever vaccination. All receptors come from a man between 18 and 29 years old who received the YFV17D yellow fever vaccine. The CDR3 runs from the conserved cysteine through the conserved F or W. D genes are given only for firm matches. Not every row has a clone size; where given, it reads once, few, many or a size class.

d_gene: NA
v_gene: TRBV7-8
j_gene: TRBJ2-3
abundance: few
CDR3nt: TGTGCCAGCAGTATCATGATCAGGGAAACAGATACGCAGTATTTT
CDR3aa: CASSIMIRETDTQYF

d_gene: TRBD1
v_gene: TRBV12-3/TRBV12-4
j_gene: TRBJ1-1
abundance: few
CDR3nt: TGTGCCAGCAGGTTCCTGGACAGGGACACTGAAGCTTTCTTT
CDR3aa: CASRFLDRDTEAFF

d_gene: NA
v_gene: TRBV9
j_gene: TRBJ1-2
abundance: few
CDR3nt: TGTGCCAGCAGTAGGACTGAACTTGACTATGGCTACACCTTC
CDR3aa: CASSRTELDYGYTF

d_gene: NA
v_gene: TRBV28
j_gene: TRBJ1-6
abundance: few
CDR3nt: TGTGCCAGCAGTTCCCTCTTAGGGTCACCCCTCCACTTT
CDR3aa: CASSSLLGSPLHF

d_gene: NA
v_gene: TRBV12-5
j_gene: TRBJ1-5
abundance: NA
CDR3nt: TGTGCTAGTGGCAATACCGACAGTCCGTGGCCCCAGCATTTT
CDR3aa: CASGNTDSPWPQHF

d_gene: TRBD1
v_gene: TRBV24-1
j_gene: TRBJ2-5
abundance: few
CDR3nt: TGTGCCACCAGTGATCAGGGACAGGGGAAAGAGACCCAGTACTTC
CDR3aa: CATSDQGQGKETQYF

d_gene: NA
v_gene: TRBV5-5
j_gene: TRBJ2-1
abundance: few
CDR3nt: TGTGCCAGCAGCTTCGTGATAGGGGACCCATTCAATGAGCAGTTCTTC
CDR3aa: CASSFVIGDPFNEQFF

d_gene: TRBD2
v_gene: TRBV2
j_gene: TRBJ2-5
abundance: few
CDR3nt: TGTGCCAGCAGACCGGGGACTAGCGGGGTTGAGACCCAGTACTTC
CDR3aa: CASRPGTSGVETQYF

d_gene: TRBD2
v_gene: TRBV10-3
j_gene: TRBJ2-5
abundance: NA
CDR3nt: TGTGCCATTGGTCCTAGCGGGAGCCAAGAGACCCAGTACTTC
CDR3aa: CAIGPSGSQETQYF

d_gene: NA
v_gene: TRBV6-2/TRBV6-3
j_gene: TRBJ1-2
abundance: NA
CDR3nt: TGTGCCAGCAGTGAGGACTATGGCTACACCTTC
CDR3aa: CASSEDYGYTF

d_gene: NA
v_gene: TRBV19
j_gene: TRBJ1-1
abundance: NA
CDR3nt: TGTGCCAGTACCTGGGAGGGGTGGTCTTTCTTT
CDR3aa: CASTWEGWSFF

d_gene: NA
v_gene: TRBV5-1
j_gene: TRBJ1-1
abundance: NA
CDR3nt: TGCGCCAGCAGCTTGGAATCCCTAGAGGGCAAAGCTTTCTTT
CDR3aa: CASSLESLEGKAFF

d_gene: NA
v_gene: TRBV5-6
j_gene: TRBJ1-3
abundance: NA
CDR3nt: TGTGCCAGCAGCTGGGACTTCGGAAACACCATATATTTT
CDR3aa: CASSWDFGNTIYF

d_gene: NA
v_gene: TRBV6-1
j_gene: TRBJ2-1
abundance: few
CDR3nt: TGTGCCAGCACCCCCCGGGGGGCGCGAACGAATGAGCAGTTCTTC
CDR3aa: CASTPRGARTNEQFF

d_gene: NA
v_gene: TRBV28
j_gene: TRBJ2-5
abundance: NA
CDR3nt: TGTGCCAGCAGTTTCCAAAGCGGATGGAACCAAGAGACCCAGTACTTC
CDR3aa: CASSFQSGWNQETQYF

d_gene: TRBD1
v_gene: TRBV28
j_gene: TRBJ1-2
abundance: NA
CDR3nt: TGTGCCAGCAGTGGAACGACAGGGGGCAGGAATGGCTACACCTTC
CDR3aa: CASSGTTGGRNGYTF

d_gene: TRBD1
v_gene: TRBV5-1
j_gene: TRBJ1-2
abundance: NA
CDR3nt: TGCGCCAGCAGCCCCGGGACAGGGCGTCAAGGATATGGCTACACCTTC
CDR3aa: CASSPGTGRQGYGYTF

d_gene: NA
v_gene: TRBV6-1
j_gene: TRBJ1-1
abundance: few
CDR3nt: TGTGCCAGCAGTCCATACACCGTGGACACTGAAGCTTTCTTT
CDR3aa: CASSPYTVDTEAFF

d_gene: NA
v_gene: TRBV12-3/TRBV12-4
j_gene: TRBJ1-2
abundance: few
CDR3nt: TGTGCCAGCAGTTTAAACCAGGGTATGGCCTCACGGTATGGCTACACCTTC
CDR3aa: CASSLNQGMASRYGYTF

d_gene: NA
v_gene: TRBV20-1
j_gene: TRBJ2-3
abundance: few
CDR3nt: TGCAGTGCTAGAAGGAGCCAGGGGATAGATACGCAGTATTTT
CDR3aa: CSARRSQGIDTQYF

d_gene: TRBD2
v_gene: TRBV7-2
j_gene: TRBJ2-3
abundance: NA
CDR3nt: TGTGCCAGCAGCCCTAGCGGGGGGTTTGATACGCAGTATTTT
CDR3aa: CASSPSGGFDTQYF

d_gene: NA
v_gene: TRBV25-1
j_gene: TRBJ1-5
abundance: many
CDR3nt: TGTGCCAGCAGTGAAACAGCCAGTCTTAGCAATCAGCCCCAGCATTTT
CDR3aa: CASSETASLSNQPQHF

d_gene: TRBD2
v_gene: TRBV20-1
j_gene: TRBJ2-5
abundance: NA
CDR3nt: TGCAGTGCGAGTACTAGCGGTATAACAGAAACATACTTC
CDR3aa: CSASTSGITETYF

d_gene: NA
v_gene: TRBV7-9
j_gene: TRBJ2-3
abundance: NA
CDR3nt: TGTGCCAGCAGCTTAGACCACTCCGACAGTATCACAGATACGCAGTATTTT
CDR3aa: CASSLDHSDSITDTQYF

d_gene: NA
v_gene: TRBV7-3
j_gene: TRBJ2-2
abundance: once
CDR3nt: TGTGCCAGCAGGGCACAGGGTGGAGCCGGGGAGCTGTTTTTT
CDR3aa: CASRAQGGAGELFF

d_gene: NA
v_gene: TRBV7-3
j_gene: TRBJ2-6
abundance: NA
CDR3nt: TGTGCCAGCAGCCCCTCGGGAATTGGGGCCAACGTCCTGACTTTC
CDR3aa: CASSPSGIGANVLTF

d_gene: TRBD2
v_gene: TRBV10-3
j_gene: TRBJ2-1
abundance: few
CDR3nt: TGTGCCATCAGTGAGTCTAGCGGGGGTCCCAATGAGCAGTTCTTC
CDR3aa: CAISESSGGPNEQFF

d_gene: NA
v_gene: TRBV20-1
j_gene: TRBJ1-6
abundance: NA
CDR3nt: TGCAGTGCTAGAGCCGCCCTGGACTCACCCCTCCACTTT
CDR3aa: CSARAALDSPLHF

d_gene: NA
v_gene: TRBV20-1
j_gene: TRBJ1-1
abundance: NA
CDR3nt: TGCAGTGCTGGAACCAACGGGGGGCGCGGGACTGAAGCTTTCTTT
CDR3aa: CSAGTNGGRGTEAFF

d_gene: NA
v_gene: TRBV29-1
j_gene: TRBJ1-5
abundance: few
CDR3nt: TGCAGCGTTGCCTGGGGGCTTAGCAATCAGCCCCAGCATTTT
CDR3aa: CSVAWGLSNQPQHF

d_gene: NA
v_gene: TRBV7-8
j_gene: TRBJ2-7
abundance: many
CDR3nt: TGTGCCAGCAGCCTGGGACTCCCGGGGGTATACGAGCAGTACTTC
CDR3aa: CASSLGLPGVYEQYF

d_gene: NA
v_gene: TRBV7-3
j_gene: TRBJ2-5
abundance: NA
CDR3nt: TGTGCCAGCAGCTTAAGGTCGGGGAGAGAGACCCAGTACTTC
CDR3aa: CASSLRSGRETQYF